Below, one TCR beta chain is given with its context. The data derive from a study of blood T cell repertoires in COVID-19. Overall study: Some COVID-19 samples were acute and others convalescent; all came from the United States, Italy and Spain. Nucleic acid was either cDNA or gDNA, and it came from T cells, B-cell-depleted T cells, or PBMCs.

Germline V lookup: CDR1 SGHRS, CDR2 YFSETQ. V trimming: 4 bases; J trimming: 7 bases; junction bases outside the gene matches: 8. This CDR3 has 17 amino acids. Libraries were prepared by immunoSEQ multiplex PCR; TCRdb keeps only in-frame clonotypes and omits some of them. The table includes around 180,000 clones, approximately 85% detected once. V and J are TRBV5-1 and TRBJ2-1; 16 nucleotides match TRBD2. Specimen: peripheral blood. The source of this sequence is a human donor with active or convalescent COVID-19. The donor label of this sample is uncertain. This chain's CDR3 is CASSLEGLAGGLNEQFF. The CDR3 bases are TGCGCCAGCAGCCTGGAGGGACTAGCGGGAGGGCTTAATGAGCAGTTCTTC.